Detailed here is one TCR beta chain. Its target is not known. CDR1 and CDR2 (germline): LGHDT, YNNKEL (reference sequence). The CDR3 loop spans 16 amino acids. V shed 4 bases and J 7 bases; nucleotides not matched to a gene: 6. Study-wide results and limits: Greatest tumor Treg TCR overlap was with tumor naive CD4+ cells. In terms of TCR gene usage, tumor memory CD4+ T cells clustered together with blood and lymph node memory CD4+ cells, as well as with lymph node naive CD4+ cells. Larger-cohort validation covered only one TCR beta V-J rearrangement.

Cells sorted as Tregs were CD4+, CD25+ and CD127-/low. TCRdb fed the 5' RACE reads into MiXCR, producing one record per CDR3 protein. The sample includes over 40,000 distinct CDR3 sequences, 22% of them seen just once. Sequencing input: Tregs sorted from blood. The source of this sequence is a female donor with breast cancer. J is TRBJ2-1 and V is TRBV3-1, with 14 bases that match TRBD2. The CDR3 sequence: CASSRPTSGRGNEQFF. CDR3 DNA sequence: TGTGCCAGCAGCCGCCCGACTAGCGGGAGGGGTAATGAGCAGTTCTTC.